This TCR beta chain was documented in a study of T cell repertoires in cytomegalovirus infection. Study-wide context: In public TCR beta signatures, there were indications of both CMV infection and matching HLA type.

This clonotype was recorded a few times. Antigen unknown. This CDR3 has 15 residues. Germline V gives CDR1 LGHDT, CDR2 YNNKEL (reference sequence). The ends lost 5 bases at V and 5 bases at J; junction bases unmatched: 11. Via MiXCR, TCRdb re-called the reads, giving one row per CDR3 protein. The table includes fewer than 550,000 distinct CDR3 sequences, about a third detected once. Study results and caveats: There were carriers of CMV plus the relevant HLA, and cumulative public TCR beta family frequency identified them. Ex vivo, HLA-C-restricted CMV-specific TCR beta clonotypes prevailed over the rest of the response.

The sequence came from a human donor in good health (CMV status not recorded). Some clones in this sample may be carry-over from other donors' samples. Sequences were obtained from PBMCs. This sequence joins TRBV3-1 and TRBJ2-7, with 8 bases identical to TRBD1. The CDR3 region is CASSSREDRAHEQYF. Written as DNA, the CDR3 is TGTGCCAGCAGCTCTCGAGAGGACAGGGCCCACGAGCAGTACTTC.